The 9 T cell receptor beta chains in this list originate from one sample, sequenced in a study of monozygotic twins with inflammatory bowel disease. Using the 5' RACE reads, TCRdb records one entry per CDR3 protein without DNA. The sample totals about 130,000 distinct CDR3 sequences; its top ten clones hold 1% to 1.5%. Specimen: blood. The receptors were sampled from a human donor with ulcerative colitis or Crohn's disease, or a healthy co-twin of an affected twin (not recorded which).

The CDR3 loop reads CASSNEGLLSVAFF. The chain couples TRBV6-1 to TRBJ1-1. Per germline, CDR1 MNHNS and CDR2 SASEGT. This CDR3 spans 14 amino acids.

The chain joins TRBV29-1 to TRBJ2-1. Germline CDR1 SQVTM, CDR2 ANQGSEA. The CDR3 runs 16 residues. The CDR3 loop is CSPLVMAGGSYNEQFF.

The V call is TRBV6-1, the J call TRBJ2-1; lacking DNA, the TRBD2 call made by TCRdb goes unchecked. This CDR3 spans 18 amino acids. The germline V gene encodes CDR1 MNHNS and CDR2 SASEGT. CDR3 residues: CASSANPGLADSYNEQFF.

The chain has TRBV15 and TRBJ2-3; TCRdb proposes TRBD2, but this gene call is untestable without DNA. The CDR3 totals 17 residues. Germline CDR1 LNHNV, CDR2 YYDKDF (reference sequence). The CDR3 loop reads CATSLFGARELTDTQYF.

The rearrangement links TRBV6-5 to TRBJ2-1. This CDR3 comprises 14 residues. Germline values: CDR1 MNHEY, CDR2 SVGAGI. The CDR3 is CASSSDGNYNEQFF.

This sequence joins TRBV20-1 and TRBJ1-1; no DNA is available, so the TRBD1 call from TCRdb remains unchecked. Per germline, CDR1 DFQATT and CDR2 SNEGSKA (reference sequence). This CDR3 comprises 14 residues. CDR3 loop: CSARDPRGQAEAFF.

The V and J genes are TRBV5-1 and TRBJ1-4; TCRdb returns TRBD1, unconfirmable since there is no DNA. This CDR3 is built from 16 residues. Germline CDR1 is SGHRS and CDR2 is YFSETQ. The CDR3 sequence is CASSLGSGTGNEKLFF.

The chain links TRBV20-1 to TRBJ1-1; TCRdb calls TRBD1, which cannot be checked without DNA. Germline lookup yields CDR1 DFQATT and CDR2 SNEGSKA (reference sequence). CDR3 length equals 14 residues. CDR3 sequence reads: CSATMTGKGAEAFF.

V gene TRBV7-8 combines with J gene TRBJ2-1; no DNA is available, so the TRBD2 call from TCRdb remains unchecked. The CDR3 is 17 residues long. Germline V gives CDR1 SGHVS, CDR2 FQNEAQ. The CDR3: CASSLVQASGGNNEQFF.